Below, 17 T cell receptor beta chains from the same sample are listed, as sequenced in a study of PD-1 blockade in mismatch repair-deficient tumors. Profiling relied on immunoSEQ multiplex PCR, and the TCRdb table lists in-frame clones only, not all of them. The data hold about 40,000 clones, with roughly three quarters observed a single time. The sequencing used peripheral blood, collected 4 weeks after starting pembrolizumab. The receptors come from an adult with mismatch repair-deficient cancer.

The chain is built from TRBV6-1 and TRBJ2-3; D gene uncertain. Per the germline V gene, CDR1 is MNHNS and CDR2 is SASEGT. The V end was cut by 1 base, the J end by 2 bases, with 10 bases between. This CDR3 contains 15 residues. The CDR3 DNA follows: TGTGCCAGCAGTGAAGGAAGAGAGGCCACAGATACGCAGTATTTT. Encoded protein: CASSEGREATDTQYF.

This clone was seen a single time. The J gene is TRBJ2-7, the V gene TRBV29-1; D possibly corresponds to TRBD1 (7 bases). Trimming took 6 bases from V and 5 from J, leaving 17 bases between them. Germline V gene data show CDR1 as SQVTM and CDR2 as ANQGSEA. CDR3 length: 13 residues. CDR3 region: CSVLDREVDEQYF. DNA of the CDR3: TGCAGCGTCCTTGACAGGGAGGTCGACGAGCAGTACTTC.

In its sample, this clone was seen once. The chain combines TRBV7-9 with TRBJ2-4; possibly TRBD1 for D (5 bases). V was trimmed by 1 base and J by 0 bases, leaving 16 bases between them. The CDR3 has 18 amino acids. Germline V CDR1 and CDR2: SEHNR, FQNEAQ (reference sequence). The CDR3 reads CASSLGTTSPLAKNIQYF. The DNA for the CDR3 is TGTGCCAGCAGCTTAGGGACAACATCTCCTTTAGCCAAAAACATTCAGTACTTC.

The rearrangement uses TRBV6-6 and TRBJ2-3, with 8 bases lining up with TRBD1. V dropped 5 bases and J dropped 4; count of bases not matched to a gene: 8. The germline V gene encodes CDR1 MNHNY and CDR2 SVGAGI (reference sequence). This CDR3 is 15 amino acids long. The CDR3 region is CASSATGVSPDTQYF. The CDR3 nucleotides are TGTGCCAGCAGTGCGACAGGGGTCAGTCCAGATACGCAGTATTTT.

The J gene is TRBJ2-1, the V gene TRBV11-2; D is undetermined. This CDR3 is 15 amino acids long. Trimming took off 3 bases at V and 7 bases at J, with 16 bases between the two ends. CDR1 and CDR2 (germline): SGHAT, FQNNGV. The CDR3: CASSFTPTVGNEQFF. For the CDR3, the DNA is TGTGCCAGCAGCTTTACCCCGACTGTCGGTAATGAGCAGTTCTTC.

The chain recombines TRBV18 with TRBJ2-5, with TRBD2 identical over 9 bases. V was pared by 1 base and J by 4 bases, with 7 bases of the junction left unmatched. The germline V gene encodes CDR1 KGHSH and CDR2 LQKENI. The CDR3 spans 16 residues. The CDR3 bases are TGTGCCAGCTCACCACTTCAGGTAGCGGGAGTAGAGACCCAGTACTTC. This encodes CASSPLQVAGVETQYF.

This clone was seen more than once but under ten times. The chain uses TRBV11-3 and TRBJ2-7; TRBD2 matches at 7 bases. Germline CDR1 reads SGHNT; CDR2 reads YENEEA. V dropped 5 bases and J dropped 5; count of bases not matched to a gene: 9. The CDR3 is 14 amino acids. The CDR3 sequence: CASSAGRSGDEQYF. Here the CDR3 DNA reads TGTGCCAGCAGCGCGGGACGGAGCGGGGACGAGCAGTACTTC.

V is TRBV5-1 and J is TRBJ1-1, with D maybe TRBD1 (5 bases). V was pared by 4 bases and J by 5 bases, with 12 bases between. The CDR3 spans 13 residues. Per the germline V gene, CDR1 is SGHRS and CDR2 is YFSETQ. In DNA, the CDR3 is TGCGCCAGCAGCGCCATAGGGGTGACTGAAGCTTTCTTT. This codes for CASSAIGVTEAFF. The full variable domain, rest sourced from reference TRBV5-1 and TRBJ1-1, is KAGVTQTPRYLIKTRGQQVTLSCSPISGHRSVSWYQQTPGQGLQFLFEYFSETQRNKGNFPGRFSGRQFSNSRSEMNVSTLELGDSALYLCASSAIGVTEAFFGQGTRLTVV.

The chain couples TRBV28 to TRBJ2-1; 10 nucleotides align to TRBD2. Germline CDR1 MDHEN, CDR2 SYDVKM. This CDR3 region has 16 residues. V shed 7 bases and J 3 bases; nucleotides not matched to a gene: 9. The CDR3 DNA sequence: TGTGCCAGCAAAGGTCCGACTAGCGGGTACTACAATGAGCAGTTCTTC. Protein sequence: CASKGPTSGYYNEQFF.

The chain combines TRBV7-4 with TRBJ2-7; 8 bases agree with TRBD2. CDR1 is SGHVT, CDR2 SQSDAQ, per germline. The V segment lost 6 bases and the J segment 10 bases; nucleotides outside the gene matches: 11. The CDR3 sequence is 13 residues long. CDR3 amino acids: CASSSTGGNRQYF. The CDR3 DNA sequence: TGTGCCAGCAGTTCCACGGGGGGGAATCGACAGTACTTC.

The chain links TRBV27 to TRBJ2-1, with 7 bases fitting TRBD1. The J segment lost 4 bases and the V segment lost 6 bases, leaving 3 bases of the junction unmatched. CDR1 is MNHEY and CDR2 is SMNVEV in the germline V gene (reference sequence). The CDR3 sequence is 13 residues long. CDR3 protein: CASRRDRYNEQFF. CDR3 in DNA: TGTGCCAGCAGAAGGGACAGATACAATGAGCAGTTCTTC.

This chain joins TRBV4-1 and TRBJ2-2; 13 bases match TRBD2. Germline V lookup: CDR1 MGHRA, CDR2 YSYEKL. Trimming removed 3 bases from V and 5 bases from J; junction bases left unmatched: 6. The CDR3 has 17 amino acids. CDR3 protein: CASSQRTSGSSTGELFF. In DNA form, the CDR3 reads TGCGCCAGCAGCCAGAGGACTAGCGGGAGTTCGACCGGGGAGCTGTTTTTT.

A single count supports this clone. The chain joins TRBV7-9 to TRBJ2-3, with a possible D match to TRBD1 (5 bases). The CDR3 spans 11 residues. The germline gives CDR1 SEHNR, CDR2 FQNEAQ (reference sequence). CDR3 sequence: CVTGDTDTQYF. In nucleotides, the CDR3 is TGTGTCACAGGCGATACGGATACGCAGTATTTT. The whole variable domain, remainder taken from reference TRBV7-9 and TRBJ2-3, is DTGVSQNPRHKITKRGQNVTFRCDPISEHNRLYWYRQTLGQGPEFLTYFQNEAQLEKSRLLSDRFSAERPKGSFSTLEIQRTEQGDSAMYLCVTGDTDTQYFGPGTRLTVL.

This chain connects TRBV2 to TRBJ2-2; possible D gene TRBD1, 5 bases. The CDR3 spans 14 residues. CDR1 is SNHLY, CDR2 FYNNEI, per germline. The ends were cut back, 1 base at V and 3 bases at J, with 6 bases in the middle. CDR3 DNA sequence: TGTGCCAGCAGTGAAGTGGGGCACACCGGGGAGCTGTTTTTT. It yields the protein CASSEVGHTGELFF.

The V and J genes are TRBV4-3 and TRBJ2-1; 7 bases align to TRBD2. CDR1 LGHNA and CDR2 YSLEER come from the germline V gene. Trimming removed 8 bases from V and 7 bases from J; junction bases left unmatched: 14. The length of the CDR3 is 15 residues. CDR3 nucleotide sequence: TGCGCCAGCGCATTTGCGTTACAGCGGGAAAATGAGCAGTTCTTC. Its protein is CASAFALQRENEQFF.

This chain joins TRBV6-1 and TRBJ1-3; D not resolved. Between the trimmed V and J ends, which lost 1 base and 0 bases, there was a span of 13 bases. The CDR3 has 17 residues. Germline V lookup: CDR1 MNHNS, CDR2 SASEGT. The CDR3 is CASSEVPGAISGNTIYF. Written as DNA, the CDR3 is TGTGCCAGCAGTGAAGTGCCGGGCGCCATCTCTGGAAACACCATATATTTT.

The rearrangement joins TRBV6-6 to TRBJ1-1; D is uncertain. The germline V and J ends were trimmed by 7 bases and 1 base, with 16 bases remaining between them. Germline CDR1 MNHNY, CDR2 SVGAGI (reference sequence). The CDR3 length is 15 residues. CDR3 amino acids: CASMLLGVGNTEAFF. CDR3 sequence (DNA): TGTGCCAGCATGCTTTTAGGCGTTGGGAACACTGAAGCTTTCTTT.